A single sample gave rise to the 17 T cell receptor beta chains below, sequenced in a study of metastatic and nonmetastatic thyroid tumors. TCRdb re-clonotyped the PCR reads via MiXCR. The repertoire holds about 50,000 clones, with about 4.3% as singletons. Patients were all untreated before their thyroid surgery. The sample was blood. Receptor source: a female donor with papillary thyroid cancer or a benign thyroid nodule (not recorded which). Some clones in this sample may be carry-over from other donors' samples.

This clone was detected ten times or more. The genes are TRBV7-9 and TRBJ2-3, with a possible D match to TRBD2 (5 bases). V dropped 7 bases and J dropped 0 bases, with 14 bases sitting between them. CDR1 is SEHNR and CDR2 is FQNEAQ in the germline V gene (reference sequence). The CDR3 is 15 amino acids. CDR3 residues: CASTRGQASTDTQYF. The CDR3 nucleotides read TGTGCCAGCACGCGCGGGCAGGCCAGCACAGATACGCAGTATTTT.

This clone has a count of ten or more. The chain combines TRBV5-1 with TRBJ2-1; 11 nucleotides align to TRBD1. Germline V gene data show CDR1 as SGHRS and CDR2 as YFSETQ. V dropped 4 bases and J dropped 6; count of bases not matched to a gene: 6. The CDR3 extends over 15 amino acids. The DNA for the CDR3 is TGCGCCAGCAGCCCGGACAGGGGGCGAGGCAATGAGCAGTTCTTC. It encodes CASSPDRGRGNEQFF.

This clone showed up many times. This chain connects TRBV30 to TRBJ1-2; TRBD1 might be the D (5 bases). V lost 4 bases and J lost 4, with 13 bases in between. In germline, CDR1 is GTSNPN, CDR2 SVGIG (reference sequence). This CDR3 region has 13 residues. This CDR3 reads CAWNWDRAYGYTF. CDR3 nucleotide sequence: TGTGCCTGGAACTGGGACCGGGCCTATGGCTACACCTTC.

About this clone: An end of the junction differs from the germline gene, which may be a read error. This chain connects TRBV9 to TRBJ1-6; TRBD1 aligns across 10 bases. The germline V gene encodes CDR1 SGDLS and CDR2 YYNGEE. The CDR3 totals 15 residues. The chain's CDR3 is CASSWTGGPNSPLDF. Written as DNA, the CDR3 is TGTGCCAGCAGCTGGACAGGGGGGCCCAATTCACCCCTCGACTTT. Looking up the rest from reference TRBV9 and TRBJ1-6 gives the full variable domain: DSGVTQTPKHLITATGQRVTLRCSPRSGDLSVYWYQQSLDQGLQFLIQYYNGEERAKGNILERFSAQQFPDLHSELNLSSLELGDSALYFCASSWTGGPNSPLDFGNGTRLTVT.

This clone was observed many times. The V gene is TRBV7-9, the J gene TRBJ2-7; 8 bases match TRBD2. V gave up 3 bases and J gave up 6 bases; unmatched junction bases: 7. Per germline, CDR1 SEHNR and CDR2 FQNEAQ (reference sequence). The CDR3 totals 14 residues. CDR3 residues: CASSFAGLVGEQYF. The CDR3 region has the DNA TGTGCCAGCAGCTTTGCGGGACTAGTGGGCGAGCAGTACTTC.

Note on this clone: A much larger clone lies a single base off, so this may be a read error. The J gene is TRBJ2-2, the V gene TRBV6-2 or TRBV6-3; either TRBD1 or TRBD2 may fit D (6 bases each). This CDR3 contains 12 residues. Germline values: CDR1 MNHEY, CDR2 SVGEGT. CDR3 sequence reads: CATGGDTGELFF. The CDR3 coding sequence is TGTGCCACCGGAGGGGACACTGGGGAGCTGTTTTTT.

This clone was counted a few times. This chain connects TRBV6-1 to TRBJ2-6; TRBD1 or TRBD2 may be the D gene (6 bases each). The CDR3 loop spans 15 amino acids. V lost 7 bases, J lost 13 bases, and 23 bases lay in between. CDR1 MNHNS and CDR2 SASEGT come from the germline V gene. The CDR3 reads CASIRQERGDKVLTF. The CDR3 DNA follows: TGTGCCAGCATTCGACAGGAAAGGGGGGACAAGGTCCTGACTTTC.

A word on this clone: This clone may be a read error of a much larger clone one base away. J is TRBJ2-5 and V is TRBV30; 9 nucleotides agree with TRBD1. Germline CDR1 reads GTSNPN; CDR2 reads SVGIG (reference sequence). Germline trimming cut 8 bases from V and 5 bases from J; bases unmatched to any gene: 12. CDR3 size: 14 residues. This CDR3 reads CAGGQGLSAETQYF. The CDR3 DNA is TGTGCCGGGGGACAGGGTTTGTCTGCGGAGACCCAGTACTTC. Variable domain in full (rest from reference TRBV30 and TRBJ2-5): SQTIHQWPATLVQPVGSPLSLECTVEGTSNPNLYWYRQAAGRGLQLLFYSVGIGQISSEVPQNLSASRPQDRQFILSSKKLLLSDSGFYLCAGGQGLSAETQYFGPGTRLLVL.

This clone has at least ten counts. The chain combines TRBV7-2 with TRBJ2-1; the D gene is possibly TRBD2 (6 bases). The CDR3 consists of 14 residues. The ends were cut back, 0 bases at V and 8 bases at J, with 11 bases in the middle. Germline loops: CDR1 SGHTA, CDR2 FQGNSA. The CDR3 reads CASSLAASVDEQFF. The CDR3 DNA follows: TGTGCCAGCAGCTTAGCGGCTAGCGTGGATGAGCAGTTCTTC.

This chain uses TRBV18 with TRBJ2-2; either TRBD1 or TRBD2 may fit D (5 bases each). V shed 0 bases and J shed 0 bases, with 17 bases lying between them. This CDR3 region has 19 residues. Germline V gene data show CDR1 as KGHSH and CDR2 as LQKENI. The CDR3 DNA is TGTGCCAGCTCACCACCCGGGACGCTCGCAGCTTCGAACACCGGGGAGCTGTTTTTT. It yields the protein CASSPPGTLAASNTGELFF.

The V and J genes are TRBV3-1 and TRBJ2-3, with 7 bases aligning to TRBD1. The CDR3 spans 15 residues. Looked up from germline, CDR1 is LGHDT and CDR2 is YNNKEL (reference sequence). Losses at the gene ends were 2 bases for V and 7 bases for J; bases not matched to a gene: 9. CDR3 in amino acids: CASSQRGQIYNTQYF. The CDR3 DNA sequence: TGTGCCAGCAGCCAACGGGGACAGATTTACAATACGCAGTATTTT.

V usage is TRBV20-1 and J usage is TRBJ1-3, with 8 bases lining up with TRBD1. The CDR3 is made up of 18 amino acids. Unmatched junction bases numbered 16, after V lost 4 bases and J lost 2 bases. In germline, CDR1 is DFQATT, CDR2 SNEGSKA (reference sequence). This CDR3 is CSATPVTGVRFAGNTIYF. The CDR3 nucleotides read TGCAGTGCTACCCCCGTGACAGGGGTCAGATTCGCTGGAAACACCATATATTTT.

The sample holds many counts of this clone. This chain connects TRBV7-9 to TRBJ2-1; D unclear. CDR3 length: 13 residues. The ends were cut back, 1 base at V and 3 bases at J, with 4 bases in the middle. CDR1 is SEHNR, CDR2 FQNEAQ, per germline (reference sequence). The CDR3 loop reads CASSLDIYNEQFF. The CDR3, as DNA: TGTGCCAGCAGCTTAGACATCTACAATGAGCAGTTCTTC.

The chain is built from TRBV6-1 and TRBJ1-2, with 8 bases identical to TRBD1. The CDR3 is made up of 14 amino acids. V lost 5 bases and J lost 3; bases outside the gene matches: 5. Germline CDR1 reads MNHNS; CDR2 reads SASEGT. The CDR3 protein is CASSKDRGDYGYTF. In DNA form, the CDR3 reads TGTGCCAGCAGTAAAGACAGGGGTGACTATGGCTACACCTTC.

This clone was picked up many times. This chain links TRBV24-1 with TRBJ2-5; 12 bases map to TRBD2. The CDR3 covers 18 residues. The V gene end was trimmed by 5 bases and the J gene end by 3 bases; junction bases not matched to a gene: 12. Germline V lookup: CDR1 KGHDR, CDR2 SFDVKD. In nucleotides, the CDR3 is TGTGCCACCAGTGGCCCTAATTTGCTAGCGGGAGGGGAAGAGACCCAGTACTTC. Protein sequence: CATSGPNLLAGGEETQYF.

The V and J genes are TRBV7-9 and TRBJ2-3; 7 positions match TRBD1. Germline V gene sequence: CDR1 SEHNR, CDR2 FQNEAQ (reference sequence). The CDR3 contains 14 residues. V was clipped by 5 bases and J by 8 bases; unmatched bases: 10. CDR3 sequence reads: CASSPEGAPGTQYF. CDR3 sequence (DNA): TGTGCCAGCAGCCCAGAGGGGGCCCCGGGTACGCAGTATTTT.

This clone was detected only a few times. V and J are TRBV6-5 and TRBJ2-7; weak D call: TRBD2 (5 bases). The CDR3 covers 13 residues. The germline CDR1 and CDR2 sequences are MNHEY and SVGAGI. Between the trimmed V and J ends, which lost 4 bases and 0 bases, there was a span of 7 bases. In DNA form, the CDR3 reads TGTGCCAGCAGTTTAACTAGCTCCTACGAGCAGTACTTC. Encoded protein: CASSLTSSYEQYF.